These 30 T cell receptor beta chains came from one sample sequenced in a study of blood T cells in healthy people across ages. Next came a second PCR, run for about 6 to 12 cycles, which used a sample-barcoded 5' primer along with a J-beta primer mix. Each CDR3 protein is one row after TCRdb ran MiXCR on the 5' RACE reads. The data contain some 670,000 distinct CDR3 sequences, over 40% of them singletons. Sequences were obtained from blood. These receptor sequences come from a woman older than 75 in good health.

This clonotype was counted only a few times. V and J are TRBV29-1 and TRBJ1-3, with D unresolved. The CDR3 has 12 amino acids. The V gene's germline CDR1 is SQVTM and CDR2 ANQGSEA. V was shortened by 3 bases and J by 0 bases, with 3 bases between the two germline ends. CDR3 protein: CSVDISGNTIYF. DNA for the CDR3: TGCAGCGTTGATATCTCTGGAAACACCATATATTTT.

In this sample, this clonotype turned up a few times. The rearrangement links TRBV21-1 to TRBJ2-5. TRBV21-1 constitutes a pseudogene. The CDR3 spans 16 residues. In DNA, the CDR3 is TGTGCCAGCAGCAAAGCGCGGGCAGGAGTTGTTGAGACCCAGTACTTC. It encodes CASSKARAGVVETQYF.

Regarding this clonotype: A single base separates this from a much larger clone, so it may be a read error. The CDR3 DNA is TGCGCCAGCAGCTTGGGGTTCGAGTCGAGCAATGAGCAGTACTTC. Encoded protein: CASSLGFESSNEQYF. The chain couples TRBV5-1 to TRBJ2-5; D not certain. The germline V gene has CDR1 SGHRS and CDR2 YFSETQ. This CDR3 region has 15 residues. V gave up 0 bases and J gave up 11 bases, with 20 bases separating them.

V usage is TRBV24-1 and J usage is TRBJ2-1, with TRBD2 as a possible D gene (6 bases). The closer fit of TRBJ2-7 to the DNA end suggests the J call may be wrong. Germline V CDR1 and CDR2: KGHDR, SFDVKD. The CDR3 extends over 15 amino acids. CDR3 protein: CATSNPGVSCNEQYF. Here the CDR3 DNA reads TGTGCCACCAGTAATCCGGGGGTCTCCTGCAATGAGCAGTACTTC.

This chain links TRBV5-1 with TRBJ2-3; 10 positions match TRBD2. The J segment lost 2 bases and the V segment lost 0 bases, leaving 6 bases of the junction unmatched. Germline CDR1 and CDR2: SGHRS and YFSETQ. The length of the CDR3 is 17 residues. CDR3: CASSLEASGGLTDTQYF. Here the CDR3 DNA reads TGCGCCAGCAGCTTGGAAGCTAGCGGGGGCCTCACAGATACGCAGTATTTT.

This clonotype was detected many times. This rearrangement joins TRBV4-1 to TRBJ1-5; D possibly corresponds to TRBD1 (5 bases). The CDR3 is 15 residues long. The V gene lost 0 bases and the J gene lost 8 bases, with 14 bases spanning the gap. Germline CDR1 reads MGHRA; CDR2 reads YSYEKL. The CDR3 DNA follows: TGCGCCAGCAGCCAAGATCTAGGGGAGATGGAGCCCCAGCATTTT. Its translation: CASSQDLGEMEPQHF.

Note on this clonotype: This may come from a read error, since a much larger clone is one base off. CDR3 amino acids: CSVWDSKSNEQYF. For the CDR3, the DNA is TGCAGCGTTTGGGACAGCAAGAGCAATGAGCAGTACTTC. The rearrangement uses TRBV29-1 and TRBJ2-5, with TRBD1 identical over 7 bases. The CDR3 length is 13 residues. Germline CDR1 reads SQVTM; CDR2 reads ANQGSEA. J was trimmed by 11 bases and V by 5 bases; bases with no gene match: 14.

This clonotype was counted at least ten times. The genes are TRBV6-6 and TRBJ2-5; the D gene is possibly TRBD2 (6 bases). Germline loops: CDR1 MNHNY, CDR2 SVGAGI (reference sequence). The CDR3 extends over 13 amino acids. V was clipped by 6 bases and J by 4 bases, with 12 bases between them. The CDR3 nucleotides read TGTGCCAGCAGACCCACTAGCACAGAGACCCAGTACTTC. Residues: CASRPTSTETQYF.

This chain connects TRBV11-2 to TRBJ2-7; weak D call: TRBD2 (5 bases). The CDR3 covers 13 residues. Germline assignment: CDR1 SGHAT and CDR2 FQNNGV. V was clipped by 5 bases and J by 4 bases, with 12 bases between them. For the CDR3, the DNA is TGTGCCAGCAGCCCGGAGGCGACATACGAGCAGTACTTC. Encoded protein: CASSPEATYEQYF.

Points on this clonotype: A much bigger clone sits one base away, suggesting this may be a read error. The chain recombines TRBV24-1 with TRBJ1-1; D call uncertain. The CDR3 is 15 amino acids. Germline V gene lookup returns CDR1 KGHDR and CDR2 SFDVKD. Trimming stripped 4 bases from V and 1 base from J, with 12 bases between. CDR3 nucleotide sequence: TGTGCCACCAGTGACTCAACGACGGGGAACACTGAAGCTTTCTTT. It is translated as CATSDSTTGNTEAFF.

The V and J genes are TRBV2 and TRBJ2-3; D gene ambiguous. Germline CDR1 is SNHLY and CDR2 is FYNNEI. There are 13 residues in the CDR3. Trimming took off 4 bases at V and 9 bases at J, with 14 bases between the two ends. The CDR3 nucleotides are TGTGCCAGCAGTGGCCGGCTCGCTGTAACGCAGTATTTT. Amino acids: CASSGRLAVTQYF. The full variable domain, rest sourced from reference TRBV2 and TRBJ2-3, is EPEVTQTPSHQVTQMGQEVILRCVPISNHLYFYWYRQILGQKVEFLVSFYNNEISEKSEIFDDQFSVERPDGSNFTLKIRSTKLEDSAMYFCASSGRLAVTQYFGPGTRLTVL.

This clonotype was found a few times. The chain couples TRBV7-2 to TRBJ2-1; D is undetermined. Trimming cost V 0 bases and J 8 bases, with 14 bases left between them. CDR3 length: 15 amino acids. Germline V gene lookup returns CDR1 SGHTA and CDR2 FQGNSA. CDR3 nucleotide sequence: TGTGCCAGCAGCTTAGCGCGCTGGGCGCCCCATGAGCAGTTCTTC. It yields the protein CASSLARWAPHEQFF.

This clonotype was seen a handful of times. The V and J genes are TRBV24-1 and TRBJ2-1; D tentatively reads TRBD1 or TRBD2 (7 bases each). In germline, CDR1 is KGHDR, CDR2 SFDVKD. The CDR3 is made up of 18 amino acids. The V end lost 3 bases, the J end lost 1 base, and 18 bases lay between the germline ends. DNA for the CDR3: TGTGCCACCAGTGATGCCAGGGGGGGGCCGGGATCCTACAATGAGCAGTTCTTC. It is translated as CATSDARGGPGSYNEQFF.

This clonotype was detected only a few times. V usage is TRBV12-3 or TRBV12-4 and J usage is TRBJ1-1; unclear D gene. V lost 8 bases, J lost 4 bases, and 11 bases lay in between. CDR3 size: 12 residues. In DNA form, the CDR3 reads TGTGCCAGCTACGCTTCGGGCACTGAAGCTTTCTTT. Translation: CASYASGTEAFF.

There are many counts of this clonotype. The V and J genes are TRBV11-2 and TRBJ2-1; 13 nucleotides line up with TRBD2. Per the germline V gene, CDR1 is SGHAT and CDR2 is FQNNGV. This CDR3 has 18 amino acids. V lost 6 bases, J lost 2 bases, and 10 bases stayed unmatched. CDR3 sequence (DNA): TGTGCCAGCAGAGGACTAGCGGGAGCACGTTTAACCTACAATGAGCAGTTCTTC. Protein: CASRGLAGARLTYNEQFF.

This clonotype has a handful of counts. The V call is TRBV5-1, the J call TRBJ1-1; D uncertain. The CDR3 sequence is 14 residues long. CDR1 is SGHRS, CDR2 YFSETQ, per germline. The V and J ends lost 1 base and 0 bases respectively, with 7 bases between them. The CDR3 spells CASSLQDLNTEAFF. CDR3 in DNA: TGCGCCAGCAGCTTGCAGGACCTGAACACTGAAGCTTTCTTT.

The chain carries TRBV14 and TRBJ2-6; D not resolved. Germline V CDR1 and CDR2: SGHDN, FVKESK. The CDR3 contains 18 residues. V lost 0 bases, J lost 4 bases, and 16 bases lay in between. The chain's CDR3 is CASSQEVVGPIGANVLTF. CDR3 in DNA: TGTGCCAGCAGCCAAGAGGTAGTGGGTCCTATCGGGGCCAACGTCCTGACTTTC.

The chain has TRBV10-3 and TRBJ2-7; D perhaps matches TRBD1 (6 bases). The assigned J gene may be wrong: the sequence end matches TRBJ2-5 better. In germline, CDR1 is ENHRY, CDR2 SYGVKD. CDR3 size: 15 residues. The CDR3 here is CAISTRTDQQETQYF. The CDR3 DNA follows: TGTGCCATCAGTACTAGGACAGACCAGCAAGAGACCCAGTACTTC.

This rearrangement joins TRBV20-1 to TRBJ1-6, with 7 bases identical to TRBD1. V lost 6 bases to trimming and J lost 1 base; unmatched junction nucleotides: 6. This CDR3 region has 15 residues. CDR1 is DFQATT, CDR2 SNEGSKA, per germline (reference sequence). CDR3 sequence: CSAKTGLSYNSPLHF. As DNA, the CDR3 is TGCAGTGCAAAGACAGGGCTGTCCTATAATTCACCCCTCCACTTT.

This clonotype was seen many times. CDR3 nucleotide sequence: TGCAGTGCTAGAGGGGGACAGGGGGCCCAGAATTCACCCCTCCACTTT. This gives the protein CSARGGQGAQNSPLHF. The genes are TRBV20-1 and TRBJ1-6; 12 nucleotides line up with TRBD1. Germline CDR1 DFQATT, CDR2 SNEGSKA (reference sequence). The trim removed 1 base at V and 7 bases at J, leaving 5 bases unmatched. This CDR3 spans 16 amino acids.

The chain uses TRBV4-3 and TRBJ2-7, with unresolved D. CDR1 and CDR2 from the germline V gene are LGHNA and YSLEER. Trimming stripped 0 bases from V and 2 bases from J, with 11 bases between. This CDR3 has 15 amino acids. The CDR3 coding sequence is TGCGCCAGCAGCCAAGATCGACTTGCGCCCTACGAGCAGTACTTC. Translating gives CASSQDRLAPYEQYF.

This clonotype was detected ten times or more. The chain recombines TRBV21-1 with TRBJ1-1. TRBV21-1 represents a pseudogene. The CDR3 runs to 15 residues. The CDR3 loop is CASSKGVQVQAEAFF. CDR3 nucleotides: TGTGCCAGCAGCAAAGGGGTCCAGGTTCAGGCTGAAGCTTTCTTT.

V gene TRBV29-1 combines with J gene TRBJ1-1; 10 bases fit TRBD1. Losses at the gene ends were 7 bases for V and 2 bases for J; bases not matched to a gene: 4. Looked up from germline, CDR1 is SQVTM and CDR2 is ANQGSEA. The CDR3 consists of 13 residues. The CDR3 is CSDGDRGNTEAFF. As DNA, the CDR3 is TGCAGCGACGGGGACAGGGGAAACACTGAAGCTTTCTTT.

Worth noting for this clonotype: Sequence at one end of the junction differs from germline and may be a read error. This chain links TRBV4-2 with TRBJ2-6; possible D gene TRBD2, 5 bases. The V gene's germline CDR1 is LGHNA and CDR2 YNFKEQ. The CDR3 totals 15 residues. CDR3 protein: CASGQDRGGANVLTF. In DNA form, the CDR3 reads TGTGCCAGCGGCCAAGATAGAGGGGGGGCCAACGTCCTGACTTTC.

CDR3 bases: TGTGCCAGTAGTATTGACAGGGGTTCATTACGTGGCTACACCTTC. Protein sequence: CASSIDRGSLRGYTF. V is TRBV19 and J is TRBJ1-2; 8 positions agree with TRBD1. Germline trimming cut 3 bases from V and 7 bases from J; bases unmatched to any gene: 10. Germline CDR1 is LNHDA and CDR2 is SQIVND (reference sequence). This CDR3 comprises 15 residues.

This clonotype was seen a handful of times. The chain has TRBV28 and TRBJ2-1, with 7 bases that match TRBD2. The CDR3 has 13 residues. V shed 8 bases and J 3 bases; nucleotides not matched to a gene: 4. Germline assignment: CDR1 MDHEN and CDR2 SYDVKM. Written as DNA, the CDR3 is TGTGCCAGCGGGCTAGCGGTCTACAATGAGCAGTTCTTC. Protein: CASGLAVYNEQFF.

The CDR3 DNA reads TGTGCCAGCATACATAGCAGGGGTACCGGGGAGCTGTTTTTT. This encodes CASIHSRGTGELFF. V usage is TRBV2 and J usage is TRBJ2-2, with D possibly matching TRBD1 (6 bases). The germline V and J ends were trimmed by 7 bases and 5 bases, with 14 bases remaining between them. Germline V gene sequence: CDR1 SNHLY, CDR2 FYNNEI. CDR3 length: 14 residues. Full variable domain (rest looked up from reference TRBV2 and TRBJ2-2): EPEVTQTPSHQVTQMGQEVILRCVPISNHLYFYWYRQILGQKVEFLVSFYNNEISEKSEIFDDQFSVERPDGSNFTLKIRSTKLEDSAMYFCASIHSRGTGELFFGEGSRLTVL.

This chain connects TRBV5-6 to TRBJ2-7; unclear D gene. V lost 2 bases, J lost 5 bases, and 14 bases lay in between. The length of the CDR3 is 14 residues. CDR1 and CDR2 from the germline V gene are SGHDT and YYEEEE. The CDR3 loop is CASSLVERVHEQYF. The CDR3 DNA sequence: TGTGCCAGCAGCTTAGTCGAGCGAGTCCACGAGCAGTACTTC.

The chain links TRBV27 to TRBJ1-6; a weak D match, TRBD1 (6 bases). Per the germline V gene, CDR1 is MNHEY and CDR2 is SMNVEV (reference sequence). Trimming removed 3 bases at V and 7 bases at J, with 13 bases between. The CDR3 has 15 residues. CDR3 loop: CASSFSRTVNSPLHF. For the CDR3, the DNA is TGTGCCAGCAGTTTTAGCAGGACAGTAAATTCACCCCTCCACTTT.

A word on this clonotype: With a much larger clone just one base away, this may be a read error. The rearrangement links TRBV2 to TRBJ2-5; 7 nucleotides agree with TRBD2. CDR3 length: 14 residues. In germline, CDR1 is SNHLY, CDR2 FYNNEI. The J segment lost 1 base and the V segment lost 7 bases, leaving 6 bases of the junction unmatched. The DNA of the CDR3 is TGTGCCAGCATTATGGGGGGGGTCCAAGAGACCCAGTACTTC. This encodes CASIMGGVQETQYF.